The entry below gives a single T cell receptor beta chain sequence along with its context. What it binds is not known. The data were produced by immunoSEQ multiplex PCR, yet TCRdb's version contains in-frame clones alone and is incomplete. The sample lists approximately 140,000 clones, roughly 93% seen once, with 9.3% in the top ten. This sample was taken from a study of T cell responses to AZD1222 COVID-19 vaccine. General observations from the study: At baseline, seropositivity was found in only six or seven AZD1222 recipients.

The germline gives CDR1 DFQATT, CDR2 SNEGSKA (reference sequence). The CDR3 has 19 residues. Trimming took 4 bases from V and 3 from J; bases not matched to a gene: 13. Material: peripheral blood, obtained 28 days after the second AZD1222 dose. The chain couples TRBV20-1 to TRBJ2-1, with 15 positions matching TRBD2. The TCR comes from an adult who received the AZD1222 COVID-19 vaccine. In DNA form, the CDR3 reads TGCAGTGCTACTGACAAGGGACTAGCGGGGGGCCCTTACTACAATGAGCAGTTCTTC. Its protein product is CSATDKGLAGGPYYNEQFF.